This T cell receptor (beta chain) was recorded in a study of human T cells and chemical hapten exposure. Whole-study findings and limits: Expanded TCRs showed more large CDR3 clusters than pre-sensitization or healthy control sets. The presence of alopecia in the donors means their immune response may differ from healthy people's.

Time point: patch test 3, about 24 weeks after DPC sensitization. Noted treatment: therapeutic diphenylcyclopropenone sensitization with weekly scalp DPC. Venepuncture was done earlier than the placement of each patch test. Each donor was an alopecia patient between 18 and 70 years of age who qualified for DPC. Of note for this clonotype: Antigen specificity is unknown.

TCRdb used MiXCR to reprocess the RACE reads, holding one entry per CDR3 protein. Here the sample spans about 120,000 distinct CDR3 sequences, about 11% being singletons. This CDR3 is 14 amino acids long. Trimming at V came to 0 bases and at J to 6 bases, leaving 5 bases not matched to a gene. Germline values: CDR1 DFQATT, CDR2 SNEGSKA (reference sequence). Sequenced material: whole blood, taken in connection with sensitization to the hapten diphenylcyclopropenone (DPC). This TCR was recovered from a woman aged 45 to 65 with alopecia areata. Some clones in this sample may be carry-over from other donors' samples. The chain links TRBV20-1 to TRBJ1-2, with 9 bases identical to TRBD1. The CDR3 protein is CSARDVTGGDGYTF. Written as DNA, the CDR3 is TGCAGTGCTAGAGATGTGACAGGGGGGGATGGCTACACCTTC.